This entry concerns a single T cell receptor beta chain. Antigen unknown. Naivety among CD8 cells was defined by CD45RO negativity and positive CCR7 selection, thereby excluding terminally differentiated effector memory CD45RA+ cells. The source of the sample is a study of shared clonotypes between healthy human individuals. Study-level background: Aged 18 to 49, the donors were two women and a few men.

Generated by immunoSEQ multiplex PCR, the TCRdb table keeps only in-frame clones and is missing some. In the table there are about 2.1 million clones, just over 90% of which are singletons. General observations from the study: Sorted-subset sequencing was shown by rarefaction to be incomplete despite large depth.

V lost 2 bases and J 1 base, leaving 16 bases between the germline ends. This CDR3 region has 17 residues. CDR1 is MNHNS, CDR2 SASEGT, per germline. The chain has TRBV6-1 and TRBJ2-3, with a tentative D call TRBD2 (7 bases). Sequencing was performed on naive CD8+ T cells from PBMCs. The clonotype originates from a man aged 18 to 29 in good health. Some clones in this sample may be carry-over from other donors' samples. The CDR3 loop is CASSESEGGEGTDTQYF. The CDR3 region has the DNA TGTGCCAGCAGTGAATCCGAGGGGGGGGAGGGCACAGATACGCAGTATTTT.